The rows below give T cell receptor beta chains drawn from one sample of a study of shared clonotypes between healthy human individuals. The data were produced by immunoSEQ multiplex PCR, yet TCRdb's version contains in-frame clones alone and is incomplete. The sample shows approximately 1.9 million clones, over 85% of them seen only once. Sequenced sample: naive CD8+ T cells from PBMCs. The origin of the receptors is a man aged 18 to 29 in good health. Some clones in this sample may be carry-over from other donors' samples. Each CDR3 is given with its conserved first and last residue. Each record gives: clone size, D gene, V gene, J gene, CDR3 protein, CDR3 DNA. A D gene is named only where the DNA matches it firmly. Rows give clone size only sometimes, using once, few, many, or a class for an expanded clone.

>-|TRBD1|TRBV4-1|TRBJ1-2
CASSQDNLLTGGYGYTF
TGCGCCAGCAGCCAAGATAACCTACTAACAGGGGGCTATGGCTACACCTTC
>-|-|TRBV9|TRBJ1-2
CASSVAPGGNYGYTF
TGTGCCAGCAGCGTAGCGCCCGGGGGTAACTATGGCTACACCTTC
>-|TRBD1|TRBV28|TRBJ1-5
CASSPQTGLQPQHF
TGTGCCAGCAGCCCCCAGACAGGGCTCCAGCCCCAGCATTTT
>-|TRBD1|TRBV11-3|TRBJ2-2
CASRDRTGDNTGELFF
TGTGCCAGCCGTGATAGGACAGGGGATAACACCGGGGAGCTGTTTTTT
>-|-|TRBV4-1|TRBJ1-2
CASSQVGSYGYTF
TGCGCCAGCAGCCAAGTCGGCAGCTATGGCTACACCTTC
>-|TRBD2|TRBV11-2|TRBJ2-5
CASSGLAIYQETQYF
TGTGCCAGCAGTGGACTAGCAATTTACCAAGAGACCCAGTACTTC
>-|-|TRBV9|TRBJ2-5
CASSVGEETQYF
TGTGCCAGCAGCGTAGGGGAAGAGACCCAGTACTTC
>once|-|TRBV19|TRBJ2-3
CASSSYRVDTQYF
TGTGCCAGTAGTAGCTACAGGGTAGATACGCAGTATTTT
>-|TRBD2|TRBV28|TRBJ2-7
CASSLSGVIYEQYF
TGTGCCAGCAGTCTTAGCGGGGTTATCTACGAGCAGTACTTC
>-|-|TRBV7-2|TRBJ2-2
CASSFSGAASHGELFF
TGTGCCAGCAGTTTTAGCGGTGCTGCTTCTCACGGGGAGCTGTTTTTT
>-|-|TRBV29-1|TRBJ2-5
CSVDWETQYF
TGCAGCGTTGATTGGGAGACCCAGTACTTC
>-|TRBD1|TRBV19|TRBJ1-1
CASSAPTGAGEAFF
TGTGCCAGTAGTGCCCCAACAGGGGCGGGGGAAGCTTTCTTT
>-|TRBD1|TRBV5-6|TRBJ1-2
CASSYAGTGAIYGYTF
TGTGCCAGCAGCTACGCCGGGACAGGGGCTATCTATGGCTACACCTTC
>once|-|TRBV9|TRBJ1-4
CASSVDRGLSEKLFF
TGTGCCAGCAGCGTAGATAGGGGTCTAAGTGAAAAACTGTTTTTT
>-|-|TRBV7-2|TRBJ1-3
CASSLRGSGNTIYF
TGTGCCAGCAGCTTACGGGGGTCTGGAAACACCATATATTTT
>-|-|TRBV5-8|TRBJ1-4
CASSPGYVREKLFF
TGTGCCAGCAGCCCAGGGTACGTTCGGGAAAAACTGTTTTTT
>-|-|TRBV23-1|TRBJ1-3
CASTQSGCFSGNTIYF
TGCGCCAGCACCCAATCAGGGTGCTTCTCTGGAAACACCATATATTTT
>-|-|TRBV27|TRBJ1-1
CASSFSVNTEAFF
TGTGCCAGCAGTTTCTCCGTGAACACTGAAGCTTTCTTT
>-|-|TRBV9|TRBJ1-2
CASSVTGGTNYGYTF
TGTGCCAGCAGCGTAACGGGGGGGACTAACTATGGCTACACCTTC
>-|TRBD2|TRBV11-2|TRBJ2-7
CASSFSAGGSYEQYF
TGTGCCAGCAGCTTTTCAGCGGGAGGGTCCTACGAGCAGTACTTC
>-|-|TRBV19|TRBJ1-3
CATSLGLFSGNTIYF
TGTGCCACCTCCCTGGGACTCTTCTCTGGAAACACCATATATTTT
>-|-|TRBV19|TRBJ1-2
CASSIDLESWVGYTF
TGTGCCAGTAGTATAGATCTTGAGTCCTGGGTTGGCTACACCTTC
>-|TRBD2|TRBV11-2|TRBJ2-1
CASTISGIHEQFF
TGTGCCAGCACCATTAGCGGGATACATGAGCAGTTCTTC
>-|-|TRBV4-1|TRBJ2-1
CASSQGRLASNEQFF
TGCGCCAGCAGCCAAGGAAGGCTAGCTAGCAATGAGCAGTTCTTC
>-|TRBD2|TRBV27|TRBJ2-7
CASSWTSGRAVYEQYF
TGTGCCAGCAGTTGGACTAGCGGGAGGGCGGTCTACGAGCAGTACTTC
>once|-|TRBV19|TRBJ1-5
CASSIGFIGARGRQPQHF
TGTGCCAGTAGTATAGGTTTTATTGGGGCGCGAGGACGTCAGCCCCAGCATTTT
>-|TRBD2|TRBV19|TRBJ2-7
CASSLGTSPTYEQYF
TGTGCCAGTAGTCTCGGGACTAGCCCTACCTACGAGCAGTACTTC
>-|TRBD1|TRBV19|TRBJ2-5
CASSPWTGIQETQYF
TGTGCCAGTAGTCCTTGGACAGGCATCCAAGAGACCCAGTACTTC
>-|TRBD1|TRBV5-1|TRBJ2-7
CASSWTGGYEQYF
TGCGCCAGCAGCTGGACAGGGGGCTACGAGCAGTACTTC
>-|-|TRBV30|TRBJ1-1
CAWSVLGRNTEAFF
TGTGCCTGGAGTGTTTTGGGGAGGAACACTGAAGCTTTCTTT
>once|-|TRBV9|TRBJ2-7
CASSVGGGGTHYEQYF
TGTGCCAGCAGCGTTGGGGGCGGAGGGACACACTACGAGCAGTACTTC